The rows below give T cell receptor beta chains drawn from one sample of a study of CD8+ T cells in alopecia areata. The protocol was immunoSEQ multiplex PCR, while the TCRdb copy is restricted to in-frame clones and leaves out a portion. The sample consists of about 69,000 clones, under 75% of them appearing once. Material: CD8+ T cells sorted from blood, obtained at week 0. These receptors were collected from a human donor with alopecia areata. Both conserved end residues are part of each CDR3. Each record gives: D gene, J gene, V gene, clone size, CDR3 DNA, CDR3 protein. A D gene is named only where the DNA matches it firmly. Not all rows give a size; the values are once, few, many and, for expanded clones, a class.

D gene: .; J gene: TRBJ1-1; V gene: TRBV29-1; clone size: .; CDR3 DNA: TGCAGCGTTGAGCGGTCGAGGAGGGGGAACACTGAAGCTTTCTTT; CDR3 protein: CSVERSRRGNTEAFF
D gene: .; J gene: TRBJ2-7; V gene: TRBV29-1; clone size: .; CDR3 DNA: TGCAGCGTGGCGGACTGGGGCGAGCAGTACTTC; CDR3 protein: CSVADWGEQYF
D gene: .; J gene: TRBJ2-1; V gene: TRBV28; clone size: once; CDR3 DNA: TGTGCCAGCAGTTTAAGGCTAGCCCACAATGAGCAGTTCTTC; CDR3 protein: CASSLRLAHNEQFF
D gene: .; J gene: TRBJ2-2; V gene: TRBV7-9; clone size: few; CDR3 DNA: TGTGCCAGCGCATTGGGGCAAGCCGGGGAGCTGTTTTTT; CDR3 protein: CASALGQAGELFF
D gene: TRBD2; J gene: TRBJ2-1; V gene: TRBV27; clone size: .; CDR3 DNA: TGTGCCAGCAACCCCTTAGCGGGCACTGACTACAATGAGCAGTTCTTC; CDR3 protein: CASNPLAGTDYNEQFF
D gene: TRBD1; J gene: TRBJ2-2; V gene: TRBV30; clone size: .; CDR3 DNA: TGTGCCTGGTCAGATACAGGGGGCTGGCTGTTTTTT; CDR3 protein: CAWSDTGGWLFF
D gene: .; J gene: TRBJ2-1; V gene: TRBV15; clone size: once; CDR3 DNA: TGTGCCACCAGCAGAGATATAGGGATAACATACAATGAGCAGTTCTTC; CDR3 protein: CATSRDIGITYNEQFF
D gene: TRBD1; J gene: TRBJ2-1; V gene: TRBV6-5; clone size: .; CDR3 DNA: TGTGCCAGCAGTGACTCGGACAGGGGTGAGCAGTTCTTC; CDR3 protein: CASSDSDRGEQFF
D gene: TRBD1; J gene: TRBJ1-5; V gene: TRBV28; clone size: .; CDR3 DNA: TGTGCCAGCAGTTTTACAGGGGGACTCGGGCAGCCCCAGCATTTT; CDR3 protein: CASSFTGGLGQPQHF
D gene: .; J gene: TRBJ2-1; V gene: TRBV14; clone size: once; CDR3 DNA: TGTGCCAGCAGCCAAGTTCACAGTCGCAATGAGCAGTTCTTC; CDR3 protein: CASSQVHSRNEQFF
D gene: TRBD2; J gene: TRBJ2-7; V gene: TRBV4-3; clone size: few; CDR3 DNA: TGCGCCAGCAGCTTCTCCTCCAGCGGGGAAACCTACGAGCAGTACTTC; CDR3 protein: CASSFSSSGETYEQYF
D gene: .; J gene: TRBJ2-3; V gene: TRBV5-1; clone size: .; CDR3 DNA: TGCGCCAGCAGTTACCCGATAGGGACATCAAACCGAGGAGATACGCAGTATTTT; CDR3 protein: CASSYPIGTSNRGDTQYF
D gene: .; J gene: TRBJ2-1; V gene: TRBV9; clone size: .; CDR3 DNA: TGTGCCAGCAGCGTAGGGGGAGACAATGAGCAGTTCTTC; CDR3 protein: CASSVGGDNEQFF
D gene: .; J gene: TRBJ1-1; V gene: TRBV27; clone size: once; CDR3 DNA: TGTGCCTCAGCCCAGGTAATGAACACTGAAGCTTTCTTT; CDR3 protein: CASAQVMNTEAFF
D gene: .; J gene: TRBJ2-7; V gene: TRBV29-1; clone size: few; CDR3 DNA: TGCAGCGTTGAAGAACGTGGGAGGTACGAGCAGTACTTC; CDR3 protein: CSVEERGRYEQYF
D gene: TRBD2; J gene: TRBJ2-5; V gene: TRBV7-2; clone size: few; CDR3 DNA: TGTGCCAGCATCACGGTGCGAGGACTAGCGACCGAAGAGACCCAGTACTTC; CDR3 protein: CASITVRGLATEETQYF
D gene: TRBD2; J gene: TRBJ2-2; V gene: TRBV7-6; clone size: .; CDR3 DNA: TGTGCCAGCAGCTTAAATATGGCGGGAGGTCTCACCGGGGAGCTGTTTTTT; CDR3 protein: CASSLNMAGGLTGELFF
D gene: .; J gene: TRBJ2-3; V gene: TRBV25-1; clone size: .; CDR3 DNA: TGTGCCAGCAGTGAATATGACAGCACAGATACGCAGTATTTT; CDR3 protein: CASSEYDSTDTQYF
D gene: .; J gene: TRBJ1-1; V gene: TRBV5-1; clone size: .; CDR3 DNA: TGCGCCAGCAGCATAACAGACAACACTGAAGCTTTCTTT; CDR3 protein: CASSITDNTEAFF
D gene: TRBD1; J gene: TRBJ2-1; V gene: TRBV29-1; clone size: .; CDR3 DNA: TGCAGCGTTGAAGGTGTACAGGGGCCCTACAATGAGCAGTTCTTC; CDR3 protein: CSVEGVQGPYNEQFF
D gene: .; J gene: TRBJ2-2; V gene: TRBV29-1; clone size: .; CDR3 DNA: TGCAGCGTTCTGGGCGGTGCCACCGGGGAGCTGTTTTTT; CDR3 protein: CSVLGGATGELFF
D gene: .; J gene: TRBJ1-1; V gene: TRBV19; clone size: .; CDR3 DNA: TGTGCCAGTGGATTGAACACTGAAGCTTTCTTT; CDR3 protein: CASGLNTEAFF
D gene: .; J gene: TRBJ1-2; V gene: TRBV25-1; clone size: .; CDR3 DNA: TGTGCCAGCAGTGAATCTAATATCTATGGCTACACCTTC; CDR3 protein: CASSESNIYGYTF
D gene: TRBD1; J gene: TRBJ1-5; V gene: TRBV25-1; clone size: few; CDR3 DNA: TGTGCCAGCAGGTCAGGGGGCATGGAGCCCCAGCATTTT; CDR3 protein: CASRSGGMEPQHF
D gene: TRBD2; J gene: TRBJ2-7; V gene: TRBV28; clone size: few; CDR3 DNA: TGTGCCAGCAGCTTCAGCGGGAGCTTCCAATATGAGCAGTACTTC; CDR3 protein: CASSFSGSFQYEQYF
D gene: .; J gene: TRBJ1-3; V gene: TRBV13; clone size: few; CDR3 DNA: TGTGCCAGCAGCTTGGAGGGAAGCTCTGGAAACACCATATATTTT; CDR3 protein: CASSLEGSSGNTIYF
D gene: TRBD1; J gene: TRBJ1-5; V gene: TRBV5-1; clone size: .; CDR3 DNA: TGCGCCAGCAGCCCTGGACAGGGGGGCAATCAGCCCCAGCATTTT; CDR3 protein: CASSPGQGGNQPQHF
D gene: .; J gene: TRBJ2-5; V gene: TRBV25-1; clone size: .; CDR3 DNA: TGTGCCAGCAGTGAAATGTCCCAAGAGACCCAGTACTTC; CDR3 protein: CASSEMSQETQYF
D gene: TRBD1; J gene: TRBJ1-1; V gene: TRBV5-1; clone size: .; CDR3 DNA: TGCGCCAGCAGCGGGGGACAGCGCCTTGAAGCTTTCTTT; CDR3 protein: CASSGGQRLEAFF
D gene: .; J gene: TRBJ2-3; V gene: TRBV28; clone size: .; CDR3 DNA: TGTGCCAGCAGCCACACAGATACGCAGTATTTT; CDR3 protein: CASSHTDTQYF
D gene: .; J gene: TRBJ2-1; V gene: TRBV29-1; clone size: .; CDR3 DNA: TGCAGCGTTGAAGATCTGATGGCGGGGAGTTACAGGAGTGAGCAGTTCTTC; CDR3 protein: CSVEDLMAGSYRSEQFF
D gene: TRBD2; J gene: TRBJ2-2; V gene: TRBV30; clone size: .; CDR3 DNA: TGTGCCTGGAGTGTACAACTAGCGGGAGATCGGACCGGGGAGCTGTTTTTT; CDR3 protein: CAWSVQLAGDRTGELFF
D gene: .; J gene: TRBJ2-2; V gene: TRBV4-1; clone size: .; CDR3 DNA: TGCGCCAGCAGCCAATTGAAAGGGGGCGCGGGGACCGGGGAGCTGTTTTTT; CDR3 protein: CASSQLKGGAGTGELFF